A selection of T cell receptor beta chains follows, all from one sample in a study of T cell repertoires in cytomegalovirus infection. A single record per CDR3 protein comes from TCRdb applying MiXCR to the reads. The sample shows roughly 600,000 distinct CDR3 sequences, roughly 26% of them seen only once. Material for sequencing was CD8+ T cells from PBMCs. These receptors originate from a human donor in good health (CMV status not recorded). Some clones in this sample may be carry-over from other donors' samples. Each CDR3 is given with its conserved first and last residue. A D gene is named only where the DNA matches it firmly. Size tells how often a clone was seen (once, few, many) or the class of an expanded clone, and some rows leave it out.

j_call v_call d_call clone_size cdr3_aa cdr3_nt
TRBJ1-2 TRBV7-6 NA many CASSPGGGYGYTF TGTGCCAGCAGCCCGGGTGGGGGCTATGGCTACACCTTC
TRBJ2-6 TRBV7-8 TRBD1 many CASSPGQGSSGANVLTF TGTGCCAGCAGCCCCGGACAGGGGAGCTCTGGGGCCAACGTCCTGACTTTC
TRBJ2-5 TRBV10-2 NA few CASSESKGAQLEETQYF TGCGCCAGCAGTGAGTCGAAAGGGGCCCAGCTCGAAGAGACCCAGTACTTC
TRBJ2-5 TRBV7-2 TRBD2 many CASSFRGGPQETQYF TGTGCCAGCAGCTTTCGGGGGGGTCCTCAAGAGACCCAGTACTTC
TRBJ2-5 TRBV5-1 TRBD2 few CASRPLLAGIQETQYF TGCGCCAGCAGACCACTACTAGCGGGGATCCAAGAGACCCAGTACTTC
TRBJ2-1 TRBV7-6 NA many CASSSQDISYNEQFF TGTGCCAGCAGCTCACAGGACATTTCCTACAATGAGCAGTTCTTC
TRBJ2-2 TRBV5-4 NA few CASSLEGDLYTGELFF TGTGCCAGCAGCTTGGAGGGGGACTTATACACCGGGGAGCTGTTTTTT
TRBJ2-7 TRBV20-1 TRBD1 few CSASTDRAREQYF TGCAGTGCTTCAACAGACAGGGCAAGAGAGCAGTACTTC
TRBJ2-2 TRBV6-2/TRBV6-3 NA NA CASSGGYTGELFF TGTGCCAGCAGTGGGGGTTACACCGGGGAGCTGTTTTTT
TRBJ2-5 TRBV12-3/TRBV12-4 TRBD2 few CASSLTAGGTREETQYF TGTGCCAGCAGTCTTACCGCCGGAGGGACTAGGGAGGAGACCCAGTACTTC
TRBJ2-2 TRBV11-2 NA many CASSQPTRGGEPNTGELFF TGTGCCAGCAGCCAACCGACCCGGGGTGGGGAGCCGAACACCGGGGAGCTGTTTTTT
TRBJ2-2 TRBV6-5 TRBD2 few CASKERGNTGELFF TGTGCCAGCAAGGAGCGGGGGAACACCGGGGAGCTGTTTTTT